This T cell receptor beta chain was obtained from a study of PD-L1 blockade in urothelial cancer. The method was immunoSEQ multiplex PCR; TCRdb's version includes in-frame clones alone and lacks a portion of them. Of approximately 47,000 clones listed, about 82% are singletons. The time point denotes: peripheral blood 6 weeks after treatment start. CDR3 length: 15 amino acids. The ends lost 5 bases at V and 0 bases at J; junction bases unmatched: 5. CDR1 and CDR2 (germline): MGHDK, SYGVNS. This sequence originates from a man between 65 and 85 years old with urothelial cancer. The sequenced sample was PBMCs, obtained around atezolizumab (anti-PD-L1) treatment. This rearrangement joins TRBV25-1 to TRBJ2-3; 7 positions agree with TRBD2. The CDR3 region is CASSPGTTSTDTQYF. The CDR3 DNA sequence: TGTGCCAGCAGTCCCGGGACTACTAGCACAGATACGCAGTATTTT. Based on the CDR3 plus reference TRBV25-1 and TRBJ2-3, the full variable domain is EADIYQTPRYLVIGTGKKITLECSQTMGHDKMYWYQQDPGMELHLIHYSYGVNSTEKGDLSSESTVSRIRTEHFPLTLESARPSHTSQYLCASSPGTTSTDTQYFGPGTRLTVL.